This section outlines one T cell receptor beta chain sequence together with its context. Its matching antigen is unknown. The germline V and J ends were trimmed by 1 base and 5 bases, with 12 bases remaining between them. Per germline, CDR1 LNHNV and CDR2 YYDKDF (reference sequence). The CDR3 covers 14 residues. The sample comes from a study of T-cell reconstitution after alpha-beta-depleted transplantation in children. TCRbeta library construction was performed incorporating unique molecular identifiers. TCRdb itself ran the PCR reads through MiXCR, one entry per CDR3 protein. The profile shows more than 120,000 distinct CDR3 sequences, 8.8% of them singletons. Study findings and constraints: It was reported that alpha-beta T cells came from several hundred expanded graft clones (about two months after transplant).

The source was PBMCs, mostly from graft donor cells, collected 180 days after TCRalphabeta/CD19-depleted stem cell transplant. This chain uses TRBV15 with TRBJ2-7; the D gene is possibly TRBD1 (6 bases). The TCR originated in a female patient aged 2-15 years who had a stem cell transplant for congenital amegakaryocytic thrombocytopenia, so the T cells may come from the graft donor. The CDR3, as DNA: TGTGCCACCAGCAGAGTTGGGGGCCTGGACGAGCAGTACTTC. This sequence encodes CATSRVGGLDEQYF.